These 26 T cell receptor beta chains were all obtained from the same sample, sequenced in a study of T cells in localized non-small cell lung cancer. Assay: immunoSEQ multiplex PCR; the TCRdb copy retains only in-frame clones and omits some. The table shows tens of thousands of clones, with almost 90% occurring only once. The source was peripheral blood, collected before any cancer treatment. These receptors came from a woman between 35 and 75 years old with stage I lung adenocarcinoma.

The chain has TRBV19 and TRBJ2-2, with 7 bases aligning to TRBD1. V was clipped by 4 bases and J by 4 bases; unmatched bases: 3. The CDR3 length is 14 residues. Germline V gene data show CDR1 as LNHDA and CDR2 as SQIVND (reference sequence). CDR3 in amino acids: CASSKSGGTGELFF. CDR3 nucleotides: TGTGCCAGTAGTAAATCAGGGGGCACCGGGGAGCTGTTTTTT.

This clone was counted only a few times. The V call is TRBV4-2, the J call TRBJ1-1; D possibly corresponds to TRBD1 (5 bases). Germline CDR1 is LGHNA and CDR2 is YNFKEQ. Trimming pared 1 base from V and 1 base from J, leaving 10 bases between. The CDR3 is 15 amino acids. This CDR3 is CASSQGSGRNTEAFF. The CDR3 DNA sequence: TGTGCCAGCAGCCAAGGGTCAGGGAGGAACACTGAAGCTTTCTTT.

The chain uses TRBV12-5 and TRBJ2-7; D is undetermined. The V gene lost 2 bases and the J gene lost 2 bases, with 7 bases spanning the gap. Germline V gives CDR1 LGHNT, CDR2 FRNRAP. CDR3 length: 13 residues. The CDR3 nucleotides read TGTGCTAGTGGTTTGCCGGGTCCCTACGAGCAGTACTTC. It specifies CASGLPGPYEQYF. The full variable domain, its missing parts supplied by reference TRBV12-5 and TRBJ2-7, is DARVTQTPRHKVTEMGQEVTMRCQPILGHNTVFWYRQTMMQGLELLAYFRNRAPLDDSGMPKDRFSAEMPDATLATLKIQPSEPRDSAVYFCASGLPGPYEQYFGPGTRLTVT.

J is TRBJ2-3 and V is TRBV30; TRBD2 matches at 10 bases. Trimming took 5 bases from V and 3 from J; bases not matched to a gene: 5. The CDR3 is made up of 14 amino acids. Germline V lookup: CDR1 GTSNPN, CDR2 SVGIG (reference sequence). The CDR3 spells CAWAQAGGTDTQYF. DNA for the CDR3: TGTGCCTGGGCCCAAGCGGGGGGGACAGATACGCAGTATTTT.

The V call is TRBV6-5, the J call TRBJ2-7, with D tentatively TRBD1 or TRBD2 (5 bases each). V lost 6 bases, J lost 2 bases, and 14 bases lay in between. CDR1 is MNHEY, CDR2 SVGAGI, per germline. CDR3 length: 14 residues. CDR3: CASRSSGRTYEQYF. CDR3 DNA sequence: TGTGCCAGCAGGAGTTCGGGACGGACCTACGAGCAGTACTTC.

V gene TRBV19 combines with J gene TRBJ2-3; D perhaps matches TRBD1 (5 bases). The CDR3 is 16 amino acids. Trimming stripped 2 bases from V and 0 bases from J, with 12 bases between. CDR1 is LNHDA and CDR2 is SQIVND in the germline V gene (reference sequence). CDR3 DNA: TGTGCCAGTAGTATAAAAGTCCAGGGTAGCACAGATACGCAGTATTTT. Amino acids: CASSIKVQGSTDTQYF. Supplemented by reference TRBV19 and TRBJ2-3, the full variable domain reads DGGITQSPKYLFRKEGQNVTLSCEQNLNHDAMYWYRQDPGQGLRLIYYSQIVNDFQKGDIAEGYSVSREKKESFPLTVTSAQKNPTAFYLCASSIKVQGSTDTQYFGPGTRLTVL.

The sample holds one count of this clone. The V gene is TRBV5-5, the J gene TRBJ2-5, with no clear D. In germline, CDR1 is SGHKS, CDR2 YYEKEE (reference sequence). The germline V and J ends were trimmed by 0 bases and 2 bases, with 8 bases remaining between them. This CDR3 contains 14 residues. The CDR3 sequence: CASSLATVQETQYF. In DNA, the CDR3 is TGTGCCAGCAGCTTGGCAACGGTGCAAGAGACCCAGTACTTC. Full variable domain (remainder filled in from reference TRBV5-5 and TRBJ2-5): DAGVTQSPTHLIKTRGQQVTLRCSPISGHKSVSWYQQVLGQGPQFIFQYYEKEERGRGNFPDRFSARQFPNYSSELNVNALLLGDSALYLCASSLATVQETQYFGPGTRLLVL.

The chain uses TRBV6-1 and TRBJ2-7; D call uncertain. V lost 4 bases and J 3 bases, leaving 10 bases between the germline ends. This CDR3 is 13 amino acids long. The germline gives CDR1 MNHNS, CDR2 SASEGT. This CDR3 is CASSGTSRYEQYF. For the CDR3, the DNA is TGTGCCAGCAGTGGAACCTCCCGCTACGAGCAGTACTTC.

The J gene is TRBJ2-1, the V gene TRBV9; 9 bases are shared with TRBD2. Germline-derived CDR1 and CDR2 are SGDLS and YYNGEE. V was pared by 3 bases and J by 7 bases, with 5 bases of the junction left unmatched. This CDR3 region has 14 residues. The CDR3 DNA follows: TGTGCCAGCAGCGAGGGGCTAGCGGGGAATGAGCAGTTCTTC. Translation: CASSEGLAGNEQFF.

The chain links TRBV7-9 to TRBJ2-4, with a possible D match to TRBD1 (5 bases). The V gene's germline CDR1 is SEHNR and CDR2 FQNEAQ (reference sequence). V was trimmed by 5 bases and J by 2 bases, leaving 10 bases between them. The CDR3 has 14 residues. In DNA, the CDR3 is TGTGCCAGCAGCCCCAGGGTTTCCAAAAACATTCAGTACTTC. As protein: CASSPRVSKNIQYF.

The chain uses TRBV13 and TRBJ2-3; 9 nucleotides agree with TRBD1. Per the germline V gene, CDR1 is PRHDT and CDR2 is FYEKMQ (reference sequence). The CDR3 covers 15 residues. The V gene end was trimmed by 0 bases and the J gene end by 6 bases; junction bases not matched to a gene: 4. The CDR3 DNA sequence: TGTGCCAGCAGCTTAGGGGGGACAGGGCTCGATACGCAGTATTTT. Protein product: CASSLGGTGLDTQYF.

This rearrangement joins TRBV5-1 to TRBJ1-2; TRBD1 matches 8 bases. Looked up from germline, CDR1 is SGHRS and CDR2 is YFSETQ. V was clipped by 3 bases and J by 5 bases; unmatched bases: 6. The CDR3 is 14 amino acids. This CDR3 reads CASSSGDRLYGYTF. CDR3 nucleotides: TGCGCCAGCAGCTCGGGGGACAGGCTTTATGGCTACACCTTC.

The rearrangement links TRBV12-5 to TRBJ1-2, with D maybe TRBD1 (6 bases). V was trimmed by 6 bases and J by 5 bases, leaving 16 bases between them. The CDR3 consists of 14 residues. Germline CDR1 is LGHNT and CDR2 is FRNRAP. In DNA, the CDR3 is TGTGCTAGTGGCGGGGTCACTCAGGGGTATGGCTACACCTTC. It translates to CASGGVTQGYGYTF.

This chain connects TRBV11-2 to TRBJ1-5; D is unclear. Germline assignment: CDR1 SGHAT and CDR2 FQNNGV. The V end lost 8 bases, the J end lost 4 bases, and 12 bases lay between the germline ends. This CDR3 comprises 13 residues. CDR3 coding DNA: TGTGCCAGCGCTGGAAGAGGGAATCAGCCCCAGCATTTT. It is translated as CASAGRGNQPQHF.

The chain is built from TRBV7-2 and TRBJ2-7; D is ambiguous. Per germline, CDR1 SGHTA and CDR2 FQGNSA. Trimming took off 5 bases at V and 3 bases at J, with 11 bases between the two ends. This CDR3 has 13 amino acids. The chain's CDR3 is CASSPRKDYEQYF. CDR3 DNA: TGTGCCAGCAGCCCTCGAAAAGACTACGAGCAGTACTTC.

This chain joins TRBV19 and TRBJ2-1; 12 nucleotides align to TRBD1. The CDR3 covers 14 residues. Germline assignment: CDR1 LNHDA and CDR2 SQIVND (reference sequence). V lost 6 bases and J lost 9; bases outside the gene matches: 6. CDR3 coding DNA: TGTGCCAGTAGCCCGGGACAGGGGGCATTTGAGCAGTTCTTC. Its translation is CASSPGQGAFEQFF.

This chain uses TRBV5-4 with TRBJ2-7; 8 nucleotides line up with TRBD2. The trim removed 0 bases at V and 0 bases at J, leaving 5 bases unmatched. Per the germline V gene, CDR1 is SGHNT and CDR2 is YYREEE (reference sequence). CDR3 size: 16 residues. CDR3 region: CASSLGSGGASYEQYF. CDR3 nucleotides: TGTGCCAGCAGCTTGGGGTCGGGGGGGGCCTCCTACGAGCAGTACTTC.

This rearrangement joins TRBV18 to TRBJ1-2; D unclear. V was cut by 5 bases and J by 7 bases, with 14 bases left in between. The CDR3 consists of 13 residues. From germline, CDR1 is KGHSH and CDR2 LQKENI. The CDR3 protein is CASSTRLEGGYTF. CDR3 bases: TGTGCCAGCTCAACGAGACTAGAAGGTGGCTACACCTTC.

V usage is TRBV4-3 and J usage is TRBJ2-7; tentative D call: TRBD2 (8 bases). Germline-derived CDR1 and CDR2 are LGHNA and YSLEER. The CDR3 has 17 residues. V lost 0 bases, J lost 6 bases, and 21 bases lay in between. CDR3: CASSQDLGGRSGGEQYF. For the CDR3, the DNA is TGCGCCAGCAGCCAAGATCTAGGGGGCAGAAGCGGGGGCGAGCAGTACTTC.

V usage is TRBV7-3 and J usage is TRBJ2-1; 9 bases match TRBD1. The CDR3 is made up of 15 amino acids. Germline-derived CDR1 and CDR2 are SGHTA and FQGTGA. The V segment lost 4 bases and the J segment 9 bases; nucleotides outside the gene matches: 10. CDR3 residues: CASSSGTGTIGEQFF. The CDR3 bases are TGTGCCAGCAGCTCCGGGACAGGGACGATAGGTGAGCAGTTCTTC.

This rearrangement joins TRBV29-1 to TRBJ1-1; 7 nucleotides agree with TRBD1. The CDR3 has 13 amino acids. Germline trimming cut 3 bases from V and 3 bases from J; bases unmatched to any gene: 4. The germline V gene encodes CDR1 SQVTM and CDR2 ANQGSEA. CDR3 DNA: TGCAGCGTTGAGGGGGACAGCTACACTGAAGCTTTCTTT. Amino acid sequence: CSVEGDSYTEAFF.

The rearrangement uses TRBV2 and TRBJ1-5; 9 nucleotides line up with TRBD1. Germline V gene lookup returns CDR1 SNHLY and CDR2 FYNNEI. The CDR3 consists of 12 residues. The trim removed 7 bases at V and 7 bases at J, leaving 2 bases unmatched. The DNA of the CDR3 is TGTGCCAGCAATACAGGGGGCCAGCCCCAGCATTTT. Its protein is CASNTGGQPQHF.

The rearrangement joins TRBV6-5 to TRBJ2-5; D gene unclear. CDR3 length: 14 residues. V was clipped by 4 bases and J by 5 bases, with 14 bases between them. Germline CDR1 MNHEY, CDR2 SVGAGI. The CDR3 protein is CASSSLQSHETQYF. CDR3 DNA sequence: TGTGCCAGCAGTTCCCTTCAATCACATGAGACCCAGTACTTC.

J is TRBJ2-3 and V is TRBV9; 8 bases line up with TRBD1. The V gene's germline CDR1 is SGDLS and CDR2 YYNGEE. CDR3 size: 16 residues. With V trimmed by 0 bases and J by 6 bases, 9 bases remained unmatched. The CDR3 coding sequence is TGTGCCAGCAGCGTAGAGGCAGGGGGCGCATGGGATACGCAGTATTTT. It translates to CASSVEAGGAWDTQYF.

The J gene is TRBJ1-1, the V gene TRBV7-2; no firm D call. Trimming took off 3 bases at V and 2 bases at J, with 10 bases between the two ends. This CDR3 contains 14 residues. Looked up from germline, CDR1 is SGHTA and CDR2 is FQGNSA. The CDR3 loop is CASSFSAGNTEAFF. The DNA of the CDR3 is TGTGCCAGCAGCTTCTCGGCCGGCAACACTGAAGCTTTCTTT.

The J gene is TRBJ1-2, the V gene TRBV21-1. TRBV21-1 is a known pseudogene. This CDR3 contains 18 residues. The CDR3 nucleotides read TGTGCCAGCAGCAAAGATAAGCGGGGGCGCAGGGGAGACTATGGCTACACCTTC. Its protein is CASSKDKRGRRGDYGYTF.